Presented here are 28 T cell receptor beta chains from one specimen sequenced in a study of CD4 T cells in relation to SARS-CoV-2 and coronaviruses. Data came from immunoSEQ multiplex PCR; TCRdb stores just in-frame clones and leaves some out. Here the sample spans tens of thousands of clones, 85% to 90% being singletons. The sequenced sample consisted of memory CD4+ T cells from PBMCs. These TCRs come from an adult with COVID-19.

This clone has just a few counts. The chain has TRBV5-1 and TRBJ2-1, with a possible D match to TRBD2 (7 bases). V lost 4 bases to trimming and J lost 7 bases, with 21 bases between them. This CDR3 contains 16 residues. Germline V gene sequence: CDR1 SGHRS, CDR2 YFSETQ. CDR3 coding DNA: TGCGCCAGCAGCCCAAGGGGGGGATTCAGTGGGAATGAGCAGTTCTTC. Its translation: CASSPRGGFSGNEQFF.

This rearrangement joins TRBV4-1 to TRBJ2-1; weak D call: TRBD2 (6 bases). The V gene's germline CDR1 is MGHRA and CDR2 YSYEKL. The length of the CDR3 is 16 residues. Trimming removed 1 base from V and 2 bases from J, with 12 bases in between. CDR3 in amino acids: CASSQVISGPYNEQFF. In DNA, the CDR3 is TGCGCCAGCAGCCAAGTAATTAGCGGCCCCTACAATGAGCAGTTCTTC.

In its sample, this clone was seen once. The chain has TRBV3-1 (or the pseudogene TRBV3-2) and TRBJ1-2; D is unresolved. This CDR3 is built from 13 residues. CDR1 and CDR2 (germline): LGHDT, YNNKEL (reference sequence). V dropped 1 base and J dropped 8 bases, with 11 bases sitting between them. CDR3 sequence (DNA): TGTGCCAGCAGCCAAGTCCCCGGAGGGGGCTACACCTTC. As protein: CASSQVPGGGYTF.

CDR3 sequence: CASKNTGELFF. DNA for the CDR3: TGTGCCAGCAAGAACACCGGGGAGCTGTTTTTT. The chain joins TRBV6-5 to TRBJ2-2; no clear D. Germline CDR1 and CDR2: MNHEY and SVGAGI. Trimming removed 7 bases at V and 1 base at J, with 1 base between. This CDR3 has 11 amino acids.

The CDR3 DNA is TGTGCCAGCAGTTTCAACAGGGATGAGGGTGAAAAACTGTTTTTT. Encoded protein: CASSFNRDEGEKLFF. This chain links TRBV6-5 with TRBJ1-4; a weak D match, TRBD1 (6 bases). Deletions cut 4 bases from V and 7 bases from J, with 16 bases between. The germline gives CDR1 MNHEY, CDR2 SVGAGI. This CDR3 has 15 residues.

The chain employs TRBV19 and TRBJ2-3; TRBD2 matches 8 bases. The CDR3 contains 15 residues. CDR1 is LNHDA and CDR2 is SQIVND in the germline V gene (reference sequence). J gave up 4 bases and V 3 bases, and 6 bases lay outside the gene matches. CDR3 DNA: TGTGCCAGTAGTATCCAAGCGGGGGTTTCAGATACGCAGTATTTT. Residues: CASSIQAGVSDTQYF. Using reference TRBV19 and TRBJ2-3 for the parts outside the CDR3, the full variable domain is DGGITQSPKYLFRKEGQNVTLSCEQNLNHDAMYWYRQDPGQGLRLIYYSQIVNDFQKGDIAEGYSVSREKKESFPLTVTSAQKNPTAFYLCASSIQAGVSDTQYFGPGTRLTVL.

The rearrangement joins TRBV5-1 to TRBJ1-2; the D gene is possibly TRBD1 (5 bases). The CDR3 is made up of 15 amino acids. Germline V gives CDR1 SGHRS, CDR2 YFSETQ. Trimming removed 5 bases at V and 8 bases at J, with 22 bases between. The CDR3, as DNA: TGCGCCAGCAGGTCGACAGAAGTATTCGGGAGAGGCTACACCTTC. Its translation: CASRSTEVFGRGYTF.

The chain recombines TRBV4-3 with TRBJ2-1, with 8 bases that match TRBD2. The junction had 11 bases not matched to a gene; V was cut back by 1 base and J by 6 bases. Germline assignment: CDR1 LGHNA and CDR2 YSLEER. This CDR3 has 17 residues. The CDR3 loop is CASSQAPAAGVFNEQFF. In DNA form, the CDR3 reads TGCGCCAGCAGCCAAGCCCCGGCAGCGGGGGTCTTCAATGAGCAGTTCTTC.

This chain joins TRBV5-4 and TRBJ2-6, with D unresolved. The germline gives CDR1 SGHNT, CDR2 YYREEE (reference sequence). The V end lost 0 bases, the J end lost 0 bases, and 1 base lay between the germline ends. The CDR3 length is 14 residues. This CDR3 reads CASSLASGANVLTF. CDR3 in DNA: TGTGCCAGCAGCTTGGCCTCTGGGGCCAACGTCCTGACTTTC.

The CDR3: CASSSGAGGDRNIQYF. CDR3 bases: TGTGCCAGTAGTAGTGGGGCAGGGGGGGACCGGAACATTCAGTACTTC. J is TRBJ2-4 and V is TRBV19, with D possibly being TRBD1 or TRBD2 (7 bases each). The length of the CDR3 is 16 residues. With 4 bases removed from V and 7 bases from J, the gap between germline ends came to 20 bases. Looked up from germline, CDR1 is LNHDA and CDR2 is SQIVND (reference sequence).

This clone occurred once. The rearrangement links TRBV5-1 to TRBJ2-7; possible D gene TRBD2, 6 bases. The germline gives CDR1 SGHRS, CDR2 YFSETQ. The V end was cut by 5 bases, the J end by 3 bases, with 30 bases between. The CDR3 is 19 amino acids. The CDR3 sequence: CASSYFGGRQTSPYYEQYF. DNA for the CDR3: TGCGCCAGCAGTTATTTCGGTGGCCGGCAAACTAGCCCCTACTACGAGCAGTACTTC. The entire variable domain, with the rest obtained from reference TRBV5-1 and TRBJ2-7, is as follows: KAGVTQTPRYLIKTRGQQVTLSCSPISGHRSVSWYQQTPGQGLQFLFEYFSETQRNKGNFPGRFSGRQFSNSRSEMNVSTLELGDSALYLCASSYFGGRQTSPYYEQYFGPGTRLTVT.

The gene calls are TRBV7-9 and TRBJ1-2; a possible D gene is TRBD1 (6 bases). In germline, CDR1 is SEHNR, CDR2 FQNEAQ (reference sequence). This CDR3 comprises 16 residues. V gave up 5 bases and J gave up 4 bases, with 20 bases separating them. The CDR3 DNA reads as TGTGCCAGCAGCCCGGCGGCAGGGGCGCGGTTCTATGGCTACACCTTC. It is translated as CASSPAAGARFYGYTF.

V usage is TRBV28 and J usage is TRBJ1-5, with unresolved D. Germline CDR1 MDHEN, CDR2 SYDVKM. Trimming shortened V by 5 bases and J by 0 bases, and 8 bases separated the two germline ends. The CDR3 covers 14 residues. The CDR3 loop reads CASSALHSNQPQHF. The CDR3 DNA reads TGTGCCAGCAGTGCGCTACATAGCAATCAGCCCCAGCATTTT.

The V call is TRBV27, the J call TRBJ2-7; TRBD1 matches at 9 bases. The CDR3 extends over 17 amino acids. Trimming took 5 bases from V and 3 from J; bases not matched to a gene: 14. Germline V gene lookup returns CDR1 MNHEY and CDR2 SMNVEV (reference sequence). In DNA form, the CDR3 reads TGTGCCAGCAGTCTGGGACAGGGCCTTCTTGGAAACTACGAGCAGTACTTC. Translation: CASSLGQGLLGNYEQYF.

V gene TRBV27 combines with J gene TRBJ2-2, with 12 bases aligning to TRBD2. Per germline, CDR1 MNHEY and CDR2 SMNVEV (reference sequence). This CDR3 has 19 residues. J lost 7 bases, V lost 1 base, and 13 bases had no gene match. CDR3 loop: CASSLFGPSGGGRGGELFF. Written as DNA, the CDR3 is TGTGCCAGCAGTTTATTCGGACCTAGCGGGGGGGGAAGGGGCGGGGAGCTGTTTTTT.

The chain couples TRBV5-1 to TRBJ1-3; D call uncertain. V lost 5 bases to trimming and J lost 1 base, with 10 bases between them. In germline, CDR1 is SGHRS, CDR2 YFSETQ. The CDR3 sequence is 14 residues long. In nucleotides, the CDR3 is TGCGCCAGCAGGACCCAAACTTCTGGAAACACCATATATTTT. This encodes CASRTQTSGNTIYF.

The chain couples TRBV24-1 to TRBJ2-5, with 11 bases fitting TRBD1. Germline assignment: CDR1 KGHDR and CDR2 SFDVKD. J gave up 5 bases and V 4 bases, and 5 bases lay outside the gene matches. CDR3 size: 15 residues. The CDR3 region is CATSEGTGGEETQYF. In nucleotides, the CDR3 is TGTGCCACCAGTGAAGGGACAGGGGGGGAGGAGACCCAGTACTTC.

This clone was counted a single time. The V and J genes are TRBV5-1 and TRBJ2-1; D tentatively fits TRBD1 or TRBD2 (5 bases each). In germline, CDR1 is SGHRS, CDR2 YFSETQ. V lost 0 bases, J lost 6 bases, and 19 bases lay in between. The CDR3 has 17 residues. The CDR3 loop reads CASSLEAGSLGINEQFF. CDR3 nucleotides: TGCGCCAGCAGCTTGGAGGCAGGGAGTCTTGGTATCAATGAGCAGTTCTTC.

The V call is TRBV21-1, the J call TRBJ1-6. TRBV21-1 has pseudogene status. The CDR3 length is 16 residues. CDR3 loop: CATLTGAGAGNSPLHF. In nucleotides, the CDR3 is TGTGCCACCCTAACCGGGGCGGGGGCGGGAAATTCACCCCTCCACTTT.

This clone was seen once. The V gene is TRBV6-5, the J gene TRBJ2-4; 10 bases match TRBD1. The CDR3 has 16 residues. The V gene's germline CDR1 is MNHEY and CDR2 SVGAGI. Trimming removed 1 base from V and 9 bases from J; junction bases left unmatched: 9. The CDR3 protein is CASSYFSGQGVVIQYF. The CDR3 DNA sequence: TGTGCCAGCAGTTACTTTTCCGGACAGGGGGTGGTCATTCAGTACTTC.

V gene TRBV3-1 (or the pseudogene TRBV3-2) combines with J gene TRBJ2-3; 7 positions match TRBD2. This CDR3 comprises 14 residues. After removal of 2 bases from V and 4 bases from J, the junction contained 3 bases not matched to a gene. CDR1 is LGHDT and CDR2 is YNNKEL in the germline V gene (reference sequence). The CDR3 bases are TGTGCCAGCAGCCAACGGGCGGGGGCAGATACGCAGTATTTT. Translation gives CASSQRAGADTQYF.

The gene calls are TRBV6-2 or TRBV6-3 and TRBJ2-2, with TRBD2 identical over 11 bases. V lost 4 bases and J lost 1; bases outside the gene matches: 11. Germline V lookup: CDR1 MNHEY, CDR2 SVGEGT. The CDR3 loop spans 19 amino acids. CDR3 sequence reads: CASSSTLLAGAVNTGELFF. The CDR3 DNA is TGTGCCAGCAGTTCAACCCTACTAGCGGGGGCCGTGAACACCGGGGAGCTGTTTTTT.

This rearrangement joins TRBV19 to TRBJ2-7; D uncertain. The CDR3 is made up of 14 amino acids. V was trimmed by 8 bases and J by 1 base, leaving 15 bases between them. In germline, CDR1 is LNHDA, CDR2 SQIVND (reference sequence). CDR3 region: CASSNLGRSYEQYF. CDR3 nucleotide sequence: TGTGCCAGTTCGAATCTAGGTCGTTCCTACGAGCAGTACTTC.

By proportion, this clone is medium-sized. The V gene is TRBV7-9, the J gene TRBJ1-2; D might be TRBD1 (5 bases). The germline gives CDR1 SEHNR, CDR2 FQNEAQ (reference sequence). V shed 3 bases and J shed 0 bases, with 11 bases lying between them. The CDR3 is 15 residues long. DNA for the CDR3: TGTGCCAGCAGCTTCCCCGGGACGGCTAACTATGGCTACACCTTC. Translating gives CASSFPGTANYGYTF.

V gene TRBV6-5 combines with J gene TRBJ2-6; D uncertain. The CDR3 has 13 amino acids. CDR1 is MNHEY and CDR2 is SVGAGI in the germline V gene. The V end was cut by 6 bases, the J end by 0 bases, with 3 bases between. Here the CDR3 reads CASRLSGANVLTF. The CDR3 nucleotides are TGTGCCAGCAGGCTCTCTGGGGCCAACGTCCTGACTTTC.

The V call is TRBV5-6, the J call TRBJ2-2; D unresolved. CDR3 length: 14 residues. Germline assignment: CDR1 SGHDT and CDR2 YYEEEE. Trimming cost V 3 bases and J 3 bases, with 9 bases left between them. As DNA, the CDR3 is TGTGCCAGCAGCTCGGACGGATACACCGGGGAGCTGTTTTTT. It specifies CASSSDGYTGELFF.

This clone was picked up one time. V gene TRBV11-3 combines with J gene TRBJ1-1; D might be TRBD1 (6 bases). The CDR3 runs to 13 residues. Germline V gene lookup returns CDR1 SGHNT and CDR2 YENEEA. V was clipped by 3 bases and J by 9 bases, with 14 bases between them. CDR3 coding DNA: TGTGCCAGCAGCTTGGGGGGCGGCCGTCAAGCTTTCTTT. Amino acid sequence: CASSLGGGRQAFF.

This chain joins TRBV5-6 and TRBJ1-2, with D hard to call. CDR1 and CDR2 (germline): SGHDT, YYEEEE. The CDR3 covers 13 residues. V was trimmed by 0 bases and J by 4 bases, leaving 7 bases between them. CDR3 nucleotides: TGTGCCAGCAGCTTGGAAGTCCTCTATGGCTACACCTTC. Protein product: CASSLEVLYGYTF.